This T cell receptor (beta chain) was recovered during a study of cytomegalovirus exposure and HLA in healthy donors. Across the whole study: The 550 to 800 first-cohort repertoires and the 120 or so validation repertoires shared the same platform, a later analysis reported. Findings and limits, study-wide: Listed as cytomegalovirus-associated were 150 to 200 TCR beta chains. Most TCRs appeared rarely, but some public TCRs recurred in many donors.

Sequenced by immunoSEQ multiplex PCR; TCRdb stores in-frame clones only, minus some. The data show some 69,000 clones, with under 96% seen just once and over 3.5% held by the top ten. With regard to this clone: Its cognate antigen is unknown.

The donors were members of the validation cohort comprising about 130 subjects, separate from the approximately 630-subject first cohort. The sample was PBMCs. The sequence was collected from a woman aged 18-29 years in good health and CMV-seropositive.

The CDR3 coding sequence is TGTGCCAGCAGCCAAAAGGACAGGGGATACACTGAAGCTTTCTTT. The encoded protein is CASSQKDRGYTEAFF. The chain recombines TRBV4-2 with TRBJ1-1, with 9 nucleotides matching TRBD1. Germline-derived CDR1 and CDR2 are LGHNA and YNFKEQ. The V segment lost 2 bases and the J segment 3 bases; nucleotides outside the gene matches: 4. CDR3 length: 15 residues.